A selection of T cell receptor beta chains follows, all from one sample in a study of cytomegalovirus exposure and HLA in healthy donors. Sequenced by immunoSEQ multiplex PCR; TCRdb stores in-frame clones only, minus some. The sample has 110,000 to 150,000 clones; about 95% are singletons. The sample comprised PBMCs. These receptors were collected from a young man in good health and CMV-seropositive. Each CDR3 is given with its conserved first and last residue. The order of the fields is CDR3 length, D gene, J gene, V gene, CDR3 DNA, CDR3 protein. A D gene is named only where the DNA matches it firmly.

>17|.|TRBJ1-6|TRBV28
TGTGCCAGCAGCCTCCTTGGCGGGGGGCAATATAATTCACCCCTCCACTTT
CASSLLGGGQYNSPLHF
>14|.|TRBJ2-7|TRBV5-4
TGTGCCACCTCAGAGGGAGGCCCAGTCTACGAGCAGTACTTC
CATSEGGPVYEQYF
>13|TRBD2|TRBJ2-7|TRBV10-3
TGTGCCATCAGTGAGTCGGGAGGGTCCGAGCAGTACTTC
CAISESGGSEQYF
>15|.|TRBJ2-1|TRBV5-1
TGCGCCAGCACCCCCGACGCTAGCTCCTACAATGAGCAGTTCTTC
CASTPDASSYNEQFF
>14|.|TRBJ2-1|TRBV5-1
TGCGCCAGCAGCTCCCCTCCAGGACTGAATGAGCAGTTCTTC
CASSSPPGLNEQFF
>14|.|TRBJ2-7|TRBV5-1
TGCGCCAGCAGCTTGGGACAGGCGACCTACGAGCAGTACTTC
CASSLGQATYEQYF
>12|TRBD2|TRBJ2-7|TRBV30
TGTGCCTATTTAGCGGGAACCTACGAGCAGTACTTC
CAYLAGTYEQYF
>12|.|TRBJ2-5|TRBV29-1
TGCAGCGCCTTTAGCGTCGGCGAGACCCAGTACTTC
CSAFSVGETQYF
>10|.|TRBJ1-1|TRBV25-1
TGTGCCAGCCGCGGCGTTTCTACTTTCTTT
CASRGVSTFF
>13|TRBD2|TRBJ2-5|TRBV29-1
TGCAGCGTTAGGGGAGGGGATCAAGAGACCCAGTACTTC
CSVRGGDQETQYF
>13|.|TRBJ2-7|TRBV6-1
TGTGCCAGCAGCCCTCATGCCGGCTACGAGCAGTACTTC
CASSPHAGYEQYF
>17|TRBD2|TRBJ2-1|TRBV27
TGTGCCAGCAGCCCCTACCTAGCGGGACCTACCTACAATGAGCAGTTCTTC
CASSPYLAGPTYNEQFF
>15|.|TRBJ2-6|TRBV5-1
TGCGCCAGCAGCCCACCAGGGTCGGGGGCCAACGTCCTGACTTTC
CASSPPGSGANVLTF
>17|TRBD2|TRBJ2-5|TRBV27
TGTGCCAGCAGTTTATACGGACTAGCCGAGCGCCAAGAGACCCAGTACTTC
CASSLYGLAERQETQYF